This T cell receptor (beta chain) was documented in a study of control samples from healthy donors and cancer patients. Using immunoSEQ multiplex PCR, the repertoire was profiled, and TCRdb retains in-frame clones only, with some absent. Its clone listing holds approximately 190,000 clones. The CDR3 sequence is 15 residues long. CDR1 is SGHDT, CDR2 YYEEEE, per germline. V was clipped by 4 bases and J by 3 bases; unmatched bases: 5. The V call is TRBV5-6, the J call TRBJ2-3; 10 bases line up with TRBD2. This TCR derives from a woman in her twenties or thirties in good health. Specimen: blood. In DNA form, the CDR3 reads TGTGCCAGCAGCCCTGGACTAGCGGCAACAGATACGCAGTATTTT. Protein product: CASSPGLAATDTQYF. The variable domain in full, completed from reference TRBV5-6 and TRBJ2-3, reads DAGVTQSPTHLIKTRGQQVTLRCSPKSGHDTVSWYQQALGQGPQFIFQYYEEEERQRGNFPDRFSGHQFPNYSSELNVNALLLGDSALYLCASSPGLAATDTQYFGPGTRLTVL.